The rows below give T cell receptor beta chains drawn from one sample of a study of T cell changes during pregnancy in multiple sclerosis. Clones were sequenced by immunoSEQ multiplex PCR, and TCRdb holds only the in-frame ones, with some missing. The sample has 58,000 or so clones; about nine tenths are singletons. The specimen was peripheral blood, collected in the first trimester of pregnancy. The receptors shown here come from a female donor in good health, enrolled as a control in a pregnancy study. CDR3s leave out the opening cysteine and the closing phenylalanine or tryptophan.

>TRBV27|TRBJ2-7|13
ASSWGSGVSYEQY
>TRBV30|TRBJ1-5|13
AWSVSRGQSQPQH
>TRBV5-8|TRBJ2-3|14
ASSLRLAGSTDTQY
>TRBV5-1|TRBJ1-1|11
ASSLDMNTEAF
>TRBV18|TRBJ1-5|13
ASSLRQDSNQPQH
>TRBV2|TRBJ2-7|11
ASKVANSYEQY
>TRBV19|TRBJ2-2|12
ASSLRRYTGELF
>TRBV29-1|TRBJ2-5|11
SAVGGEQETQY
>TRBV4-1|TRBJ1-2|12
ASRPQGQRYGYT
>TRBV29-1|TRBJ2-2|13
SITLRSPNTGELF
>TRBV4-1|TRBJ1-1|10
ASSFGGTEAF
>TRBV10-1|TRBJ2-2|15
ANGLLAGGRDTGELF
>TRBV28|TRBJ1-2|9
ASSFFGGDT
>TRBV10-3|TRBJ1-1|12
AIFSGTRNTEAF
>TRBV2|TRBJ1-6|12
ARGQVFSASPLH
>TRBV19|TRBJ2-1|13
ASSIEEAGYNEQF
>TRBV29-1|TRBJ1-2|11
SVLRTGGYGYT
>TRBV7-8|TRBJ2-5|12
ASSPGLAEETQY
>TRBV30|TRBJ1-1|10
AWTRGGLRAF
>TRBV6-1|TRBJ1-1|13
ASRVGQGAAAEAF
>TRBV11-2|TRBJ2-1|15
ASSLAAGPSLDGEQF
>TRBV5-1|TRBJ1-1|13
ASGRTGGMNTEAF
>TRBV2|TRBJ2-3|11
ASRDRAGDTQY
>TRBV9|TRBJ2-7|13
ASSVGWLAGVEQY
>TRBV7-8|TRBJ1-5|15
ASSSGLDLNSNQPQH
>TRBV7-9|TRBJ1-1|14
ASSLGQGMGNTEAF
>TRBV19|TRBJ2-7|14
ASSIAATGTIYEQY
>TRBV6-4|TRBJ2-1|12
ASSEGLAGNEQF
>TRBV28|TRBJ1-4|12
ASSFRAVGEKLF
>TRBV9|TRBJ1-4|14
ASSVSGRGRGEKLF
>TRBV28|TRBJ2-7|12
ASRDSGSPPEQY
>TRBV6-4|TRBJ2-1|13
ASRALAGPKGEQF
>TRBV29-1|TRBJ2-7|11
SVDKVGTYEQY
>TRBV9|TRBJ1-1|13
ASSATGEIGTEAF
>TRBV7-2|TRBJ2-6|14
ASSARRSSGANVLT
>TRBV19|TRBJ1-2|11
ASTGRDIYGYT
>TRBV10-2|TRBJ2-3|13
ASSEPQTSTDTQY
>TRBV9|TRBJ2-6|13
ASSVDWGWANVLT
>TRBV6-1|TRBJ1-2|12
ASSESDRGYGYT
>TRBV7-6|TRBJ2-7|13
ASSLAGDRDNEQY
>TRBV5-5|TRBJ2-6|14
ASSHEGGAGANVLT
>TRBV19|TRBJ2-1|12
ASTITSSYNEQF
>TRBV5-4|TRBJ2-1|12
ASSTSGGYNEQF
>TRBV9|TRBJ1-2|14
ASSVAATGELYGYT
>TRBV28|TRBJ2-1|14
ASSSEREVNYNEQF
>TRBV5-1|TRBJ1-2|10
ASSWYRDGYT
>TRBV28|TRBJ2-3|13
ASSSRTSEPDTQY